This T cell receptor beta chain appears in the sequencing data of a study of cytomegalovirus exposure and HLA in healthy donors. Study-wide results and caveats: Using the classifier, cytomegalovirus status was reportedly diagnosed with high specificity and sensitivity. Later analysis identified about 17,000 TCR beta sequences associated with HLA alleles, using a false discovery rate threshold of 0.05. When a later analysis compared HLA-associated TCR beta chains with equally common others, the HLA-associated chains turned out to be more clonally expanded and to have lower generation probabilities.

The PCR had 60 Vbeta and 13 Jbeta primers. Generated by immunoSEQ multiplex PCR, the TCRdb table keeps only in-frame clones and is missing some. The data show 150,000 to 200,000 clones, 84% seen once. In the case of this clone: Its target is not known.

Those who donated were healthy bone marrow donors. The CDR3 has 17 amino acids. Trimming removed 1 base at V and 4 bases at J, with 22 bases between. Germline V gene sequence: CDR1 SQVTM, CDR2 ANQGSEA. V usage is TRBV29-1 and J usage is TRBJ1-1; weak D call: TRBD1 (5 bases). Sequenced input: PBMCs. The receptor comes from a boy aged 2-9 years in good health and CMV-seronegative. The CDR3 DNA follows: TGCAGCGTTGAAGGTTTAGGGGTTTCCTGGCCGAGCACTGAAGCTTTCTTT. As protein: CSVEGLGVSWPSTEAFF.